These T cell receptor beta chains were read from a single sample in a study of T cells after somatic rescue of genetic block. TCRdb keeps only in-frame clones here, not all; method: immunoSEQ multiplex PCR. This repertoire shows roughly 110,000 clones, over 80% found once; its top ten account for approximately 1.4%. Sequencing used peripheral blood mononuclear cells (PBMCs). The receptor source for this set is a woman younger than 30. CDR3s include the opening cysteine and the closing phenylalanine or tryptophan. The D gene is left open where the match is weak. Clone size is not always given. Where it is, it says once, few, many or a class for expanded clones.

d_call,v_call,j_call,clone_size,cdr3_nt,cdr3_aa
-,TRBV7-9,TRBJ2-3,-,TGTGCCATCCCTGGGGGCGGCCCCCCGGATACGCAGTATTTT,CAIPGGGPPDTQYF
-,TRBV9,TRBJ2-1,-,TGTGCCAGCAGCATAGAAGGACGTGAGCAGTTCTTC,CASSIEGREQFF
-,TRBV10-3,TRBJ2-7,-,TGTGCCATCAGTGACGGGGGCTCCTACGAGCAGTACTTC,CAISDGGSYEQYF
-,TRBV27,TRBJ1-2,-,TGTGCCAGCAGTCTGTGGGGGGGTTCGAACTATGGCTACACCTTC,CASSLWGGSNYGYTF
-,TRBV7-2,TRBJ2-2,-,TGTGCCAGCAGTCGAAGGGCCGAAAACACCGGGGAGCTGTTTTTT,CASSRRAENTGELFF
-,TRBV6-4,TRBJ1-2,-,TGTGCCAGCAGTGACGGGCAGGGCAACTATGGCTACACCTTC,CASSDGQGNYGYTF
-,TRBV5-1,TRBJ2-7,-,TGCGCCAGCAGCTTGGAAGGTTCCTACGAGCAGTACTTC,CASSLEGSYEQYF
-,TRBV9,TRBJ1-4,-,TGTGCCAGCAGCGCACCGGGGGCTGGTAGTAGGAATGAAAAACTGTTTTTT,CASSAPGAGSRNEKLFF
-,TRBV7-9,TRBJ2-1,-,TGTGCCAGCAGCTTAGTACCGGAACCGGGACTGGGGTACAATGAGCAGTTCTTC,CASSLVPEPGLGYNEQFF
TRBD2,TRBV6-6,TRBJ2-5,-,TGTGCCAGCAGTTACAGCACGGGGGGGCGTGAGACCCAGTACTTC,CASSYSTGGRETQYF
-,TRBV7-9,TRBJ1-1,-,TGTGCCAGCAGCAAATACCTCGGACAGTACACTGAAGCTTTCTTT,CASSKYLGQYTEAFF
TRBD1,TRBV27,TRBJ1-1,once,TGTGCCAGCAGCCCCAGACAGGGAAGGAGGGGGAACACTGAAGCTTTCTTT,CASSPRQGRRGNTEAFF
-,TRBV4-2,TRBJ1-1,few,TGTGCCAGCAGCCCCCAAAACGGGGTTAGCACTGAAGCTTTCTTT,CASSPQNGVSTEAFF
-,TRBV6-4,TRBJ2-7,-,TGTGCCAGCAGTGACAGTCCCTACGAGCAGTACTTC,CASSDSPYEQYF
-,TRBV4-3,TRBJ2-3,-,TGCGCCAGCAGCCAACGACAGAGCACAGATACGCAGTATTTT,CASSQRQSTDTQYF
-,TRBV6-4,TRBJ2-2,-,TGTGCCAGCAGTGAAGGGTACACCGGGGAGCTGTTTTTT,CASSEGYTGELFF
TRBD1,TRBV6-6,TRBJ1-1,-,TGTGCCAGCAGTCTACAGGGGGCACTCACTGAAGCTTTCTTT,CASSLQGALTEAFF
-,TRBV19,TRBJ1-1,few,TGTGCCAGTAGTATAGATGTTCGGGTTACTGAAGCTTTCTTT,CASSIDVRVTEAFF
-,TRBV25-1,TRBJ1-1,-,TGTGCCAGCAGTGAGACAGCTGGGAACACTGAAGCTTTCTTT,CASSETAGNTEAFF
-,TRBV6-5,TRBJ1-1,once,TGTGCCAGCAGTTACTCCCTAATACAGGGTGAAGCTTTCTTT,CASSYSLIQGEAFF
-,TRBV6-6,TRBJ2-1,-,TGTGCCAGCAGTCCTCCTATGGGCCGGGGGAATGAGCAGTTCTTC,CASSPPMGRGNEQFF
-,TRBV7-2,TRBJ2-7,once,TGTGCCAGCAGCTTAAACAACGGTTACGAGCAGTACTTC,CASSLNNGYEQYF
-,TRBV4-1,TRBJ2-1,-,TGCGCCAGCAGCCAAGAGGGAGCGACCTACAATGAGCAGTTCTTC,CASSQEGATYNEQFF
-,TRBV5-4,TRBJ1-1,-,TGTGCCAGCAGCGGTCCGACGGCTCGACCTGAAGCTTTCTTT,CASSGPTARPEAFF
-,TRBV5-4,TRBJ2-7,-,TGTGCCAGCAGCTTTTCACGCTCCTACGAGCAGTACTTC,CASSFSRSYEQYF
-,TRBV27,TRBJ2-7,-,TGTGCCAGCAGTCCTCGAGACAGGAGCTACGAGCAGTACTTC,CASSPRDRSYEQYF
-,TRBV4-2,TRBJ1-6,-,TGTGCCAGCAGCCAGCAAAGGGGAGGAAATAATTCACCCCTCCACTTT,CASSQQRGGNNSPLHF
-,TRBV4-1,TRBJ2-7,-,TGCGCCAGCAGCCAAGGAGGCAGGGCCTTCGGTGAGCAGTACTTC,CASSQGGRAFGEQYF
-,TRBV7-6,TRBJ1-5,-,TGTGCCAGCAGCGCCTACCTGGGTCAAGATCAGCCCCAGCATTTT,CASSAYLGQDQPQHF
-,TRBV7-3,TRBJ1-2,many,TGTGCCAGCAGCTTAATATTGAGTGGGGGGCCTTATGGCTACACCTTC,CASSLILSGGPYGYTF
-,TRBV30,TRBJ2-7,-,TGTGCCTGGCACCGGCCCTCAGGCGAACAGTACTTC,CAWHRPSGEQYF
-,TRBV15,TRBJ2-7,once,TGTGCCACCAGCAGCTCTCTGTACGAGCAGTACTTC,CATSSSLYEQYF
-,TRBV5-1,TRBJ1-1,few,TGCGCCAGCAGACTAGGGACTTTGAACACTGAAGCTTTCTTT,CASRLGTLNTEAFF
TRBD1,TRBV5-6,TRBJ1-5,-,TGTGCCAGCAGGTCCGGGACAGGGGGGGGGCCCCAGCATTTT,CASRSGTGGGPQHF
-,TRBV5-6,TRBJ2-6,-,TGTGCCAGCAGCTTGGGGGTCGGGAGCTCTGGGGCCAACGTCCTGACTTTC,CASSLGVGSSGANVLTF
-,TRBV5-6,TRBJ1-2,-,TGTGCCAGCAGCCCGACTGGGTATAGGGGTGGCTACACCTTC,CASSPTGYRGGYTF
-,TRBV28,TRBJ2-6,-,TGTGCCAGCAGTCCCCCGGAGGGGGCCAACGTCCTGACTTTC,CASSPPEGANVLTF
TRBD1,TRBV5-1,TRBJ2-2,-,TGCGCCAGCAGCTTTGGGACAGGTAGCAACACCGGGGAGCTGTTTTTT,CASSFGTGSNTGELFF
-,TRBV28,TRBJ1-2,once,TGTGCCAGCAGTTTAATCGGCGGCCTCCTATCTAACTATGGCTACACCTTC,CASSLIGGLLSNYGYTF
-,TRBV4-1,TRBJ2-7,once,TGCGCCAGCAGCCAAGTTAATTTTGGTATCCAACTACGCTACGAGCAGTACTTC,CASSQVNFGIQLRYEQYF
TRBD2,TRBV4-1,TRBJ2-5,-,TGCGCCAGCAGCCAAGGGCGGGGGGGCGATTTCGGGGAGACCCAGTACTTC,CASSQGRGGDFGETQYF
-,TRBV11-2,TRBJ2-3,-,TGTGCCAGCAGCTCCCCTAGCGATACGCAGTATTTT,CASSSPSDTQYF
-,TRBV4-1,TRBJ2-3,-,TGCGCCAGCAGCCAATCCCCCCTGGATACGCAGTATTTT,CASSQSPLDTQYF
-,TRBV4-3,TRBJ1-1,-,TGCGCCAGCAGCCAAGATGGGGCTGAAGCTTTCTTT,CASSQDGAEAFF
-,TRBV7-9,TRBJ1-5,-,TGTGCCAGCAGCTTAAGCGAGTGGGATCAGCCCCAGCATTTT,CASSLSEWDQPQHF
TRBD1,TRBV28,TRBJ1-5,-,TGTGCCAGCAGTTTAGACAGGGGGAGTGGACAGCCCCAGCATTTT,CASSLDRGSGQPQHF
-,TRBV4-2,TRBJ2-6,-,TGTGCCAGCAGCCAAGTCGGAAACTCTGGGGCCAACGTCCTGACTTTC,CASSQVGNSGANVLTF
-,TRBV15,TRBJ2-7,-,TGTGCCACCAGCAGAGGCTACGACTCCTACGAGCAGTACTTC,CATSRGYDSYEQYF
TRBD2,TRBV2,TRBJ2-2,-,TGTGCCAGCAGGCCAGCGGGGGAGACCGGGGAGCTGTTTTTT,CASRPAGETGELFF
-,TRBV2,TRBJ2-4,-,TGTGCCAGCAGTGACAGGGTGTTGGCCAAAAACATTCAGTACTTC,CASSDRVLAKNIQYF